This passage covers 13 T cell receptor beta chains from one sample sequenced in a study of shared clonotypes between healthy human individuals. The repertoire was sequenced with immunoSEQ multiplex PCR; TCRdb's copy has only in-frame clones and lacks some. Among 2,100,000 or so clones listed, approximately 94% were seen once. Material for sequencing was naive CD4+ T cells sorted from blood. Subset described: CD45RA+ positively selected. The receptors were sampled from a man younger than 35 in good health.

The rearrangement joins TRBV28 to TRBJ1-2; D is uncertain. Looked up from germline, CDR1 is MDHEN and CDR2 is SYDVKM. This CDR3 has 15 residues. V was shortened by 7 bases and J by 4 bases, with 19 bases between the two germline ends. The chain's CDR3 is CASTQTPQWVYGYTF. In DNA, the CDR3 is TGTGCCAGCACTCAGACCCCCCAGTGGGTCTATGGCTACACCTTC.

This chain uses TRBV29-1 with TRBJ2-3, with 7 nucleotides matching TRBD1. The trim removed 8 bases at V and 2 bases at J, leaving 10 bases unmatched. The CDR3 spans 14 residues. Germline V gives CDR1 SQVTM, CDR2 ANQGSEA. The CDR3 loop reads CSTKLGTATDTQYF. The CDR3 DNA is TGCAGCACCAAACTGGGGACAGCCACAGATACGCAGTATTTT.

The chain links TRBV5-1 to TRBJ1-2; tentative D call: TRBD1 (6 bases). Per the germline V gene, CDR1 is SGHRS and CDR2 is YFSETQ. V lost 5 bases to trimming and J lost 5 bases, with 13 bases between them. The CDR3 spans 13 residues. The CDR3 here is CASRPTGSYGYTF. The CDR3 DNA follows: TGCGCCAGCAGGCCCACAGGGAGTTATGGCTACACCTTC.

The chain uses TRBV19 and TRBJ1-5; D remains unclear. The V gene lost 3 bases and the J gene lost 2 bases, with 14 bases spanning the gap. The CDR3 spans 16 residues. Per germline, CDR1 LNHDA and CDR2 SQIVND (reference sequence). In DNA, the CDR3 is TGTGCCAGTAGTATGGTTGGGCAGTTTGGCAATCAGCCCCAGCATTTT. Translating it yields CASSMVGQFGNQPQHF.

The chain employs TRBV6-1 and TRBJ2-5; 11 positions agree with TRBD1. The length of the CDR3 is 15 residues. The V gene end was trimmed by 3 bases and the J gene end by 5 bases; junction bases not matched to a gene: 5. Germline V gene data show CDR1 as MNHNS and CDR2 as SASEGT. CDR3 residues: CASSDQDRGRETQYF. The CDR3 DNA reads TGTGCCAGCAGTGACCAGGACAGGGGGCGGGAGACCCAGTACTTC.

The chain recombines TRBV15 with TRBJ1-2; D is unresolved. The CDR3 has 15 residues. Trimming shortened V by 0 bases and J by 4 bases, and 12 bases separated the two germline ends. Germline V CDR1 and CDR2: LNHNV, YYDKDF (reference sequence). CDR3 in amino acids: CATSRDFGVSYGYTF. Here the CDR3 DNA reads TGTGCCACCAGCAGAGATTTCGGGGTGTCCTATGGCTACACCTTC.

The V gene is TRBV4-1, the J gene TRBJ1-2; D perhaps matches TRBD1 (5 bases). Germline V gene sequence: CDR1 MGHRA, CDR2 YSYEKL. The CDR3 is 14 residues long. Trimming pared 0 bases from V and 7 bases from J, leaving 12 bases between. The CDR3 reads CASSQDRGRAGYTF. The CDR3 coding sequence is TGCGCCAGCAGCCAAGATAGGGGCAGGGCTGGCTACACCTTC.

The chain has TRBV28 and TRBJ2-7; 11 nucleotides match TRBD2. CDR1 is MDHEN, CDR2 SYDVKM, per germline. The V and J ends lost 6 bases and 2 bases, in that order; junction bases with no gene match: 15. The CDR3 spans 18 residues. CDR3 DNA: TGTGCCAGCAGCTTAGTCTTATCACTAGCGGGGGCCACCTACGAGCAGTACTTC. It codes for CASSLVLSLAGATYEQYF.

V gene TRBV4-1 combines with J gene TRBJ2-4; TRBD2 matches at 10 bases. Germline V gives CDR1 MGHRA, CDR2 YSYEKL. Germline trimming cut 1 base from V and 0 bases from J; bases unmatched to any gene: 12. This CDR3 comprises 20 residues. The CDR3 spells CASSQASEAGGTVAKNIQYF. Written as DNA, the CDR3 is TGCGCCAGCAGCCAAGCGAGTGAAGCGGGGGGGACCGTAGCCAAAAACATTCAGTACTTC.

The CDR3 sequence: CASSSRDEQFF. The CDR3 DNA sequence: TGTGCCAGCAGTTCTAGGGATGAGCAGTTCTTC. This chain connects TRBV6-5 to TRBJ2-1; D unresolved. The CDR3 is 11 amino acids. V was clipped by 4 bases and J by 8 bases, with 6 bases between them. Germline V gene data show CDR1 as MNHEY and CDR2 as SVGAGI.

The rearrangement joins TRBV5-1 to TRBJ2-1; possible D gene TRBD2, 5 bases. In germline, CDR1 is SGHRS, CDR2 YFSETQ. The CDR3 totals 13 residues. Trimming took off 0 bases at V and 13 bases at J, with 14 bases between the two ends. The CDR3 reads CASSLDGELGQFF. In DNA form, the CDR3 reads TGCGCCAGCAGCTTGGACGGAGAACTAGGTCAGTTCTTC.

V and J are TRBV5-5 and TRBJ1-3; D is unresolved. Trimming removed 4 bases at V and 1 base at J, with 9 bases between. Per germline, CDR1 SGHKS and CDR2 YYEKEE (reference sequence). This CDR3 has 14 residues. The DNA of the CDR3 is TGTGCCAGCAGCCCCTCTTTATCTGGAAACACCATATATTTT. The encoded protein is CASSPSLSGNTIYF.

The chain uses TRBV30 and TRBJ1-2; no clear D. V was cut by 4 bases and J by 0 bases, with 12 bases left in between. This CDR3 comprises 14 residues. CDR1 is GTSNPN, CDR2 SVGIG, per germline (reference sequence). CDR3 bases: TGTGCCTGGACCCGAGGGAGCGCTAACTATGGCTACACCTTC. Protein product: CAWTRGSANYGYTF.